The subject of this entry is one T cell receptor beta chain. The antigen remains unidentified. Generated by immunoSEQ multiplex PCR, the TCRdb table keeps only in-frame clones and is missing some. Of around 65,000 clones listed, about nine tenths are singletons. Stated time point: after neoadjuvant nivolumab, at surgical resection. Patients had newly diagnosed, untreated stage II-IVA oral cavity squamous cell carcinoma. This sample was taken from a study of neoadjuvant anti-PD-1 for oral cavity cancer. About the study: Most patients had three to four biweekly doses of 3 mg/kg nivolumab before resection.

Study-wide results and caveats: Each response group had just a few patients in TCR analyses. Pretreatment Treg/Th17 ratio correlated inversely with post-treatment tumor clonality.

Germline CDR1 is MDHEN and CDR2 is SYDVKM. Trimming shortened V by 6 bases and J by 5 bases, and 14 bases separated the two germline ends. The CDR3 has 14 amino acids. The chain employs TRBV28 and TRBJ1-5; no clear D. The sequences come from PBMCs, collected after nivolumab (anti-PD-1) treatment. The clonotype was recovered from a person between 40 and 79 years old with oral cavity squamous cell carcinoma. This CDR3 reads CASRSGVFDQPQHF. The CDR3 DNA follows: TGTGCCAGCAGAAGTGGGGTTTTTGATCAGCCCCAGCATTTT.